This T cell receptor beta chain stems from a study of PD-1 blockade in classical Hodgkin lymphoma. The wider study: Patients in the cohort were put on intravenous nivolumab, 3 mg/kg every 2 weeks. Notes on the study in general: By cycle point C4D1, TCR diversity had risen significantly in CD4+ cells (but not CD8+ cells). For complete responders, baseline diversity was comparable to that of newly diagnosed patients.

The ends were cut back, 6 bases at V and 3 bases at J, with 11 bases in the middle. The CDR3 spans 14 residues. The germline CDR1 and CDR2 sequences are SNHLY and FYNNEI. Sequencing used immunoSEQ multiplex PCR; TCRdb keeps in-frame clones, though not all of them. The table lists over 25,000 clones, around 68% of them singletons. Notes on this clone: What it binds is not known.

No patient escaped relapse after autologous stem cell transplantation, and brentuximab vedotin exposure varied. Best responses were complete response, partial response or progressive disease. V and J are TRBV2 and TRBJ2-2; D might be TRBD2 (5 bases). Here the sequenced sample was peripheral blood mononuclear cells (PBMCs), taken before the second cycle of nivolumab. The clonotype originates from a human donor with classical Hodgkin lymphoma. CDR3 loop: CASRDTGYTGELFF. In nucleotides, the CDR3 is TGTGCCAGCAGAGACACGGGATACACCGGGGAGCTGTTTTTT.